In this sample, the clone carrying this TCR beta chain turned up once. The data originate from a study of shared clonotypes between healthy human individuals. Data came from immunoSEQ multiplex PCR; TCRdb stores just in-frame clones and leaves some out. The sample lists millions of clones; 90% to 95% were seen once. This TCR was recovered from a young man in good health. Sequences were obtained from naive CD4+ T cells sorted from blood. Subset given: CD45RA+ positively selected.

CDR3 residues: CASRRQGARTEAFF. CDR3 sequence (DNA): TGTGCCAGCAGGAGACAGGGAGCCAGAACTGAAGCTTTCTTT. The gene calls are TRBV28 and TRBJ1-1, with 7 bases lining up with TRBD1. The germline V gene encodes CDR1 MDHEN and CDR2 SYDVKM. The CDR3 runs 14 residues. V shed 6 bases, J shed 5 bases, and the junction held 9 bases outside the gene matches.